This T cell receptor (beta chain) was profiled in a study of blood T cell repertoires in COVID-19. Study overall: COVID-19 samples collected from the United States, Italy and Spain covered acute and convalescent phases.

The CDR3 spans 15 residues. Germline CDR1 and CDR2: MNHEY and SMNVEV (reference sequence). Trimming took off 5 bases at V and 3 bases at J, with 14 bases between the two ends. As processed by the authors: Scientists estimated how many nucleated cells there were by amplifying reference gene primers. Produced via immunoSEQ multiplex PCR; TCRdb's table is partial and in-frame only. D and trimming were read from the DNA, whereas the V and J calls and clone size are those reported in that table. The sample consists of 55,000 to 90,000 clones, 88% of them appearing once. The origin of this receptor is a human donor in a cohort sampled during active COVID-19. The V call is TRBV27, the J call TRBJ2-1; D gene uncertain. Sample: peripheral blood. The CDR3 DNA reads as TGTGCCAGCAGTCGGTCTAGGTTCGGCTACAATGAGCAGTTCTTC. Translated, it gives CASSRSRFGYNEQFF.